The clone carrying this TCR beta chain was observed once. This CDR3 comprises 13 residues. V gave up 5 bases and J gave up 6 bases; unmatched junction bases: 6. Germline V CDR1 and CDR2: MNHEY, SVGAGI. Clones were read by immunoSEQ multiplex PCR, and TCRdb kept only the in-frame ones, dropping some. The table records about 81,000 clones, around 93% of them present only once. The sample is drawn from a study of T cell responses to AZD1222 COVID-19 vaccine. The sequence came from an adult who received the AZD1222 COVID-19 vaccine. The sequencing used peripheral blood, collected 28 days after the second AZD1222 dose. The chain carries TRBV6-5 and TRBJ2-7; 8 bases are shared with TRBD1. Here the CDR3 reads CASSQDRAGEQYF. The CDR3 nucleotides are TGTGCCAGCAGTCAGGACAGGGCCGGCGAGCAGTACTTC.